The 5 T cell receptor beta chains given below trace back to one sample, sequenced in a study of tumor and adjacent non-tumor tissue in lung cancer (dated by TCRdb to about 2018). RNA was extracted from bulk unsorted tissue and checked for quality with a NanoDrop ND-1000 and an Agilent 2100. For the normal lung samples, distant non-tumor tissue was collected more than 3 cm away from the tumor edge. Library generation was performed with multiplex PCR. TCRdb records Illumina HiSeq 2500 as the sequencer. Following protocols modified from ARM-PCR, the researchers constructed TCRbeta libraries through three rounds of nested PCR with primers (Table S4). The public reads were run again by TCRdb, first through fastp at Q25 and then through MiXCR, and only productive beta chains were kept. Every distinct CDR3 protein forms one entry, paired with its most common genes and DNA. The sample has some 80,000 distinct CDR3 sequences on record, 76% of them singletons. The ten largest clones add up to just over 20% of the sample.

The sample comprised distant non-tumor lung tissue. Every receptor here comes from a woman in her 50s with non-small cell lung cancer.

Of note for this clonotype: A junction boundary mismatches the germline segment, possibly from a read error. The CDR3 DNA reads as TGTCCCATCAGTGAGTCGTCCAGGGGGAACACTGAAACTTTCTTT. This translates into CPISESSRGNTETFF. J is TRBJ1-1 and V is TRBV10-3, with TRBD1 matching over 7 bases. Germline V gives CDR1 ENHRY, CDR2 SYGVKD. The CDR3 is 15 residues long.

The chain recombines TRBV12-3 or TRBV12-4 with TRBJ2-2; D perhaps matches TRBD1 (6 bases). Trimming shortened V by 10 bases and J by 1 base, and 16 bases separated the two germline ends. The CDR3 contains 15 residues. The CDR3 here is CAINRDKRNTGELFF. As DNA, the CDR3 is TGTGCCATCAACCGGGACAAGCGGAACACCGGGGAGCTGTTTTTT.

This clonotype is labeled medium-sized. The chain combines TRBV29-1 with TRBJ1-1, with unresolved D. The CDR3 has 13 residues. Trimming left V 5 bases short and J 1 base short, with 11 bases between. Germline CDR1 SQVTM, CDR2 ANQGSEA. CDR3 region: CSVREEENTEAFF. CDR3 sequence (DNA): TGCAGCGTTAGGGAAGAAGAGAACACTGAAGCTTTCTTT.

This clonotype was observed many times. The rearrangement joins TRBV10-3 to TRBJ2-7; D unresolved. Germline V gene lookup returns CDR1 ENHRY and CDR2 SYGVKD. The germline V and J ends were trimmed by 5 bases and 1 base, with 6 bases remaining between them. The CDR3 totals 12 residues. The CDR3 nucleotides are TGTGCCATCAGTCTGGAATCCTACGAGCAGTACTTC. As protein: CAISLESYEQYF.

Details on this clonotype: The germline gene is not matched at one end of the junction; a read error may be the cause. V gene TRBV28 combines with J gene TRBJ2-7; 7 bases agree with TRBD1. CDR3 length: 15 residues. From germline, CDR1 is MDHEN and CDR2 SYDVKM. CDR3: CTSSSPRGSGYEQYF. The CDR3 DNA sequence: TGTACCAGCAGCTCCCCCAGGGGGAGTGGCTACGAGCAGTACTTC.